One sample yielded the 13 T cell receptor beta chains listed below, sequenced in a study of cytomegalovirus exposure and HLA in healthy donors. This PCR relied on a set of 60 Vbeta primers and 13 Jbeta primers. Profiled with immunoSEQ multiplex PCR; TCRdb holds only in-frame clones, not every one. The repertoire holds 100,000 to 150,000 clones, with around three quarters as singletons. Sequencing was done on a sample of PBMCs. Receptors were obtained from a man aged 18 to 30 in good health and CMV-seronegative.

The chain has TRBV19 and TRBJ1-5, with 10 positions matching TRBD1. Trimming at V came to 3 bases and at J to 5 bases, leaving 7 bases not matched to a gene. The CDR3 totals 16 residues. The germline V gene has CDR1 LNHDA and CDR2 SQIVND (reference sequence). The CDR3 sequence is CASSMAGQGYHQPQHF. Here the CDR3 DNA reads TGTGCCAGTAGTATGGCGGGACAGGGGTATCATCAGCCCCAGCATTTT.

This clone has only a few counts. The rearrangement links TRBV2 to TRBJ2-7, with D unresolved. This CDR3 contains 15 residues. Trimming pared 3 bases from V and 2 bases from J, leaving 14 bases between. Germline lookup yields CDR1 SNHLY and CDR2 FYNNEI. The CDR3 here is CASSDGFPTTYEQYV. DNA of the CDR3: TGTGCCAGCAGTGATGGGTTCCCAACTACCTACGAGCAGTACGTC.

The chain joins TRBV18 to TRBJ2-5, with TRBD1 as a possible D gene (6 bases). Germline assignment: CDR1 KGHSH and CDR2 LQKENI. The CDR3 sequence is 14 residues long. Trimming took 5 bases from V and 2 from J, leaving 12 bases between them. As DNA, the CDR3 is TGTGCCAGCTCAGGAACAGGGATGCAAGAGACCCAGTACTTC. This translates into CASSGTGMQETQYF.

This clone has just one count. This chain uses TRBV7-9 with TRBJ1-5, with 7 bases matching TRBD1. V dropped 4 bases and J dropped 9; count of bases not matched to a gene: 6. The CDR3 has 13 amino acids. Germline loops: CDR1 SEHNR, CDR2 FQNEAQ (reference sequence). CDR3 in DNA: TGTGCCAGCAGCTCTCAGGGGGATCGGCCCCAGCATTTT. Protein: CASSSQGDRPQHF.

The chain is built from TRBV23-1 and TRBJ2-7; 7 bases agree with TRBD1. TRBV23-1 is given ORF status, its function remaining uncertain. The CDR3 contains 15 residues. V lost 7 bases and J lost 3; bases outside the gene matches: 12. The CDR3 DNA follows: TGCGCCAGCAAACATAAGGACAGGAGAAACTACGAGCAGTACTTC. This codes for CASKHKDRRNYEQYF.

This chain links TRBV5-1 with TRBJ2-7, with 10 positions matching TRBD2. Germline V gene data show CDR1 as SGHRS and CDR2 as YFSETQ. After removal of 3 bases from V and 1 base from J, the junction contained 7 bases not matched to a gene. This CDR3 has 16 residues. DNA of the CDR3: TGCGCCAGCAGCTCAACTAGCGGGGTTAATTCCTACGAGCAGTACTTC. This sequence encodes CASSSTSGVNSYEQYF.

This rearrangement joins TRBV7-3 to TRBJ2-5; TRBD1 agrees at 9 bases. The CDR3 sequence is 14 residues long. Germline-derived CDR1 and CDR2 are SGHTA and FQGTGA. J lost 3 bases, V lost 5 bases, and 4 bases had no gene match. The CDR3 coding sequence is TGTGCCAGCAGCCCCGGGACAGGGAAAGAGACCCAGTACTTC. This translates into CASSPGTGKETQYF.

The chain has TRBV6-5 and TRBJ2-3, with TRBD1 matching over 10 bases. Germline V lookup: CDR1 MNHEY, CDR2 SVGAGI. Germline trimming cut 2 bases from V and 3 bases from J; bases unmatched to any gene: 5. CDR3 length: 16 residues. In DNA form, the CDR3 reads TGTGCCAGCAGTTACCACCGGACAGGGGGGACAGATACGCAGTATTTT. Protein sequence: CASSYHRTGGTDTQYF.

V and J are TRBV4-1 and TRBJ2-1; D is unclear. The CDR3 length is 12 residues. Looked up from germline, CDR1 is MGHRA and CDR2 is YSYEKL. The germline V and J ends were trimmed by 8 bases and 3 bases, with 8 bases remaining between them. The CDR3, as DNA: TGCGCCAGCCAGGATGGCTACAATGAGCAGTTCTTC. It translates to CASQDGYNEQFF.

The chain links TRBV27 to TRBJ1-1, with D perhaps TRBD1 (5 bases). Germline V gives CDR1 MNHEY, CDR2 SMNVEV (reference sequence). V shed 6 bases and J shed 4 bases, with 18 bases lying between them. This CDR3 has 15 residues. In DNA, the CDR3 is TGTGCCAGCAGCCCGGGTGGCGGGGGATCCACTGAAGCTTTCTTT. Amino acids: CASSPGGGGSTEAFF.

The chain combines TRBV30 with TRBJ1-4, with D uncertain. The CDR3 length is 17 residues. Between the trimmed V and J ends, which lost 0 bases and 0 bases, there was a span of 14 bases. CDR1 and CDR2 from the germline V gene are GTSNPN and SVGIG (reference sequence). CDR3 sequence (DNA): TGTGCCTGGAGTGTACTCCAGTACCTAGCAACTAATGAAAAACTGTTTTTT. Translating gives CAWSVLQYLATNEKLFF.

In its sample, this clone was seen a few times. The chain recombines TRBV19 with TRBJ1-1, with TRBD1 as a possible D gene (5 bases). CDR1 and CDR2 (germline): LNHDA, SQIVND (reference sequence). Trimming shortened V by 5 bases and J by 2 bases, and 12 bases separated the two germline ends. The CDR3 runs to 14 residues. The CDR3 DNA sequence: TGTGCCAGTAGTTTGATGACAGTCAACACTGAAGCTTTCTTT. This codes for CASSLMTVNTEAFF.

This chain links TRBV7-2 with TRBJ2-2; TRBD2 agrees at 12 bases. The CDR3 spans 18 residues. Losses at the gene ends were 2 bases for V and 8 bases for J; bases not matched to a gene: 12. Germline values: CDR1 SGHTA, CDR2 FQGNSA. The CDR3 sequence: CASSLYPTSGRLSGELFF. The DNA of the CDR3 is TGTGCCAGCAGCTTATACCCGACTAGCGGGAGACTTTCAGGGGAGCTGTTTTTT.